The sequence of this T cell receptor (beta chain) was determined in a study of cytomegalovirus exposure and HLA in healthy donors. Regarding this clone: Lacking the conserved final phenylalanine or tryptophan, this CDR3 likely reflects a read error.

In the PCR, 60 Vbeta and 13 Jbeta primers were used. Data came from immunoSEQ multiplex PCR; TCRdb stores just in-frame clones and leaves some out. This table has 200,000 or so clones, 75% to 85% appearing once. Germline V CDR1 and CDR2: MNHNS, SASEGT. With 6 bases removed from V and 8 bases from J, the gap between germline ends came to 17 bases. The CDR3 length is 14 residues. The chain carries TRBV6-1 and TRBJ2-4, with D perhaps TRBD2 (7 bases). Sequenced input: PBMCs. This TCR came from a woman younger than 30 in good health and CMV-seronegative. CDR3 amino acids: CASSQGGAGDIQYL. DNA of the CDR3: TGTGCCAGCAGCCAAGGGGGGGCCGGTGACATTCAGTACCTC.